The clone carrying this T cell receptor beta chain was observed at least ten times. The source material, RNA transcripts, was used to amplify TCR beta CDR3 regions. HTBI primers were employed in a first-round RT-PCR of the TCR CDR3. Using its own MiXCR run on the multiplex PCR reads, TCRdb lists one record per CDR3 protein. Of a few hundred thousand distinct CDR3 sequences listed, roughly 15% are singletons. A NOSPECS grade of at least 4, a Clinical Activity Score of at least 3 and duration under 3 months were recorded in ophthalmopathy patients. Uncontrolled infection, other autoimmune disease, pregnancy and lactation each barred patients from inclusion. Using around 10 ml of fresh peripheral blood, PBMCs were prepared. The data derive from a study of T cells in Graves' hyperthyroidism and ophthalmopathy. The sequencing input was blood. This TCR was sampled from a middle-aged woman with Graves' ophthalmopathy.

CDR3 DNA sequence: TGTGCCAGCAGCCAACTCCCGGATCCTCGCCACGAGCAGTACTTC. This codes for CASSQLPDPRHEQYF. V usage is TRBV3-1 and J usage is TRBJ2-7, with D uncertain. Germline V gene sequence: CDR1 LGHDT, CDR2 YNNKEL (reference sequence). The CDR3 consists of 15 residues. Trimming took 2 bases from V and 5 from J, leaving 16 bases between them.